The source of this T cell receptor (beta chain) is a study of T-cell reconstitution after alpha-beta-depleted transplantation in children. With respect to this clonotype: Antigen unknown.

As it was prepared, the TCRbeta library received unique molecular identifiers. TCRdb independently ran MiXCR on the PCR reads; one entry per CDR3 protein. The sample has 800,000 to 1,000,000 distinct CDR3 sequences, under 30% seen once. The CDR3 extends over 12 amino acids. CDR1 is KGHDR and CDR2 is SFDVKD in the germline V gene. V dropped 9 bases and J dropped 1 base, with 8 bases sitting between them. General study findings and limits: Reports say that about two months after transplant, the alpha-beta T cells came out of several hundred graft clones that had expanded. T-cell numbers and diversity, one year after transplant, stemmed largely from T cells that were newly produced. Surviving recipient T cells and thymic progenitors underlay high day-60 TCRbeta diversity in some patients.

This material consisted of PBMCs, mostly from graft donor cells, taken 360 days after TCRalphabeta/CD19-depleted stem cell transplant. The V and J genes are TRBV24-1 and TRBJ1-1, with D unresolved. The clonotype was recovered from a boy under two years old who had a stem cell transplant for SCID, so the T cells may come from the graft donor. The CDR3 DNA reads TGTGCCACCCAGTCGCAGAACACTGAAGCTTTCTTT. Protein sequence: CATQSQNTEAFF.